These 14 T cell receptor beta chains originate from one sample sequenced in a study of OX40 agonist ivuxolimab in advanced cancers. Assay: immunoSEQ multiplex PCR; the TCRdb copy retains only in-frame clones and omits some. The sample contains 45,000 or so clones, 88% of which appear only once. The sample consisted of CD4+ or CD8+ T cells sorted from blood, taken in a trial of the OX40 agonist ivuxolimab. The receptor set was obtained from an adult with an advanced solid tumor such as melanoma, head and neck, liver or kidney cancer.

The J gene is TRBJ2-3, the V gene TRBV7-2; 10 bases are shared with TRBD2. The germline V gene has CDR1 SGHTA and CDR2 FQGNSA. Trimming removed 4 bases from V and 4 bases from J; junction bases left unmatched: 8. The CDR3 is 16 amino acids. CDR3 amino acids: CASSWLAGGGSDTQYF. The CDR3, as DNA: TGTGCCAGCAGCTGGTTAGCGGGAGGTGGATCAGATACGCAGTATTTT.

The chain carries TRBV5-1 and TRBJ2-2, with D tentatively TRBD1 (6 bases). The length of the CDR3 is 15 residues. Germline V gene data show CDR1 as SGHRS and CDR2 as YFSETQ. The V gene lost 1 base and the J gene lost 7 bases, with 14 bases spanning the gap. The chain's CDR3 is CASSLTQGSIGELFF. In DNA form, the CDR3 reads TGCGCCAGCAGCTTGACTCAGGGGAGTATCGGGGAGCTGTTTTTT.

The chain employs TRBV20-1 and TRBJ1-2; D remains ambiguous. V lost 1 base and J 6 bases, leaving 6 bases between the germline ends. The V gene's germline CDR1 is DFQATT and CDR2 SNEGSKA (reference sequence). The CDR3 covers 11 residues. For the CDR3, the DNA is TGCAGTGCTAGAGTTAATCATGGCTACACCTTC. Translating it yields CSARVNHGYTF.

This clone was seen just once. The CDR3 sequence is CASSLDSGANVLTF. CDR3 coding DNA: TGTGCCAGCAGCTTAGACTCTGGGGCCAACGTCCTGACTTTC. V usage is TRBV11-3 and J usage is TRBJ2-6; D not resolved. The V end lost 0 bases, the J end lost 0 bases, and 0 bases lay between the germline ends. The CDR3 has 14 residues. In germline, CDR1 is SGHNT, CDR2 YENEEA.

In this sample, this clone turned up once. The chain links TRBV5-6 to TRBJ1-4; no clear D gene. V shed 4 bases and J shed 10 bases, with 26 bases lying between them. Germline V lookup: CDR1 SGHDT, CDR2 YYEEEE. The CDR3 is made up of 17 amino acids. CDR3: CASSHRTRQAFFLKLFF. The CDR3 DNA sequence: TGTGCCAGCAGCCACCGTACGCGGCAGGCCTTTTTTCTAAAACTGTTTTTT. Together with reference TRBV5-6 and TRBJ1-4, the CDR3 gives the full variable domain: DAGVTQSPTHLIKTRGQQVTLRCSPKSGHDTVSWYQQALGQGPQFIFQYYEEEERQRGNFPDRFSGHQFPNYSSELNVNALLLGDSALYLCASSHRTRQAFFLKLFFGSGTQLSVL.

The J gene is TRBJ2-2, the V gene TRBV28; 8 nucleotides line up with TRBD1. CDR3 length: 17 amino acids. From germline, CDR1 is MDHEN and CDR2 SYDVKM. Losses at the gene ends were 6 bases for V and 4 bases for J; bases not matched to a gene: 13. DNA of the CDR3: TGTGCCAGCAGAAAAAGACAGGGGCCCCCGGGCACCGGGGAGCTGTTTTTT. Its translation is CASRKRQGPPGTGELFF.

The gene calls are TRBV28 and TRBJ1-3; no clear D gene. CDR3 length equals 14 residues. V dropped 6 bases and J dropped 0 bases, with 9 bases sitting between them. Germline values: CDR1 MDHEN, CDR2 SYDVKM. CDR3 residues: CASRPSISGNTIYF. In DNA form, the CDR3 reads TGTGCCAGCAGGCCTTCAATCTCTGGAAACACCATATATTTT. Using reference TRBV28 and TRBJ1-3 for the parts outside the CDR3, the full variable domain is DVKVTQSSRYLVKRTGEKVFLECVQDMDHENMFWYRQDPGLGLRLIYFSYDVKMKEKGDIPEGYSVSREKKERFSLILESASTNQTSMYLCASRPSISGNTIYFGEGSWLTVV.

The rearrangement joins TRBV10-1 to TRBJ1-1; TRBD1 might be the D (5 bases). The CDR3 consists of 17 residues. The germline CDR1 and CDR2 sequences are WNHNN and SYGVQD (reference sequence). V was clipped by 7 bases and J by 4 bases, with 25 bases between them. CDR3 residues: CASNPRQVAGESTEAFF. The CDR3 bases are TGCGCCAGCAATCCGAGGCAGGTCGCGGGGGAGAGCACTGAAGCTTTCTTT.

The CDR3 here is CASSQSETQSNYGYTF. In DNA form, the CDR3 reads TGCGCCAGCAGTCAATCTGAGACGCAATCTAACTATGGCTACACCTTC. The genes are TRBV23-1 and TRBJ1-2; D unresolved. TRBV23-1 is an open reading frame whose function is uncertain. The CDR3 has 16 residues. The germline V and J ends were trimmed by 0 bases and 0 bases, with 11 bases remaining between them.

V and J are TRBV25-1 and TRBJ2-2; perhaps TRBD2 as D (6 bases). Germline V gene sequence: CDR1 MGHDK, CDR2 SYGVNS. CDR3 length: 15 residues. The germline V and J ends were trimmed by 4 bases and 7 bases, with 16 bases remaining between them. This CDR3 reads CASSGPRDFHGELFF. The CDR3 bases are TGTGCCAGCAGTGGTCCCCGGGACTTTCACGGGGAGCTGTTTTTT.

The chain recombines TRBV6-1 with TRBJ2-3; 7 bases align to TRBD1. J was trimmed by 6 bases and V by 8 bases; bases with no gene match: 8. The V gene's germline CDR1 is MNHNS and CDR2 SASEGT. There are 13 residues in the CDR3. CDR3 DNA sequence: TGTGCCAGCGTCCGCGACAGGGAGGATACGCAGTATTTT. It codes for CASVRDREDTQYF.

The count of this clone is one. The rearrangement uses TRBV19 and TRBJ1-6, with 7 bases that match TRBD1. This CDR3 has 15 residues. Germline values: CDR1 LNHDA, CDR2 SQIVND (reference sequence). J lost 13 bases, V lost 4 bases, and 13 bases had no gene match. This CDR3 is CASSTRGDSGEPLHF. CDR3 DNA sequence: TGTGCCAGTAGTACCCGAGGGGACAGTGGGGAGCCCCTCCACTTT.

CDR3 amino acids: CARGREGASGESTDTQYF. The CDR3 DNA reads TGCGCCAGGGGGAGGGAGGGAGCAAGCGGGGAGAGCACAGATACGCAGTATTTT. This chain connects TRBV5-1 to TRBJ2-3, with 7 bases matching TRBD2. The CDR3 covers 18 residues. In germline, CDR1 is SGHRS, CDR2 YFSETQ. V was pared by 8 bases and J by 0 bases, with 18 bases of the junction left unmatched.

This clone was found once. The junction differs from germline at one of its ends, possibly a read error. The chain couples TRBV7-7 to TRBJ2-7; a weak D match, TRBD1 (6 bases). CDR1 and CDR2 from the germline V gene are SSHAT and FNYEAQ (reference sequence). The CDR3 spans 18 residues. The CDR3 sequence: CASSLGPSTDSSSYEQYF. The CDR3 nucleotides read TGTGCTAGCAGCTTAGGTCCCAGCACGGACAGCAGCTCCTACGAGCAGTACTTC.